This entry lists 12 T cell receptor beta chains sequenced from one sample in a study of blood T cell repertoires in COVID-19. The data were produced by immunoSEQ multiplex PCR, yet TCRdb's version contains in-frame clones alone and is incomplete. The sample holds some 290,000 clones, 86% seen once. Sequencing was performed on peripheral blood. These receptors all come from a man aged 18 to 30 with active or convalescent COVID-19.

V usage is TRBV19 and J usage is TRBJ2-2; TRBD2 might be the D (5 bases). Trimming took 7 bases from V and 8 from J, leaving 20 bases between them. CDR1 and CDR2 (germline): LNHDA, SQIVND (reference sequence). The CDR3 has 15 amino acids. This CDR3 reads CASTRDSAYLGELFF. CDR3 coding DNA: TGTGCCAGTACCCGGGATAGCGCCTATCTAGGGGAGCTGTTTTTT.

A few counts support this clone. V gene TRBV19 combines with J gene TRBJ1-5; D is uncertain. Germline V gene sequence: CDR1 LNHDA, CDR2 SQIVND (reference sequence). The CDR3 spans 13 residues. V lost 0 bases and J lost 7, with 7 bases in between. The CDR3 sequence is CASSIEGGQPQHF. CDR3 coding DNA: TGTGCCAGTAGTATAGAAGGCGGGCAGCCCCAGCATTTT. The variable domain in full, completed from reference TRBV19 and TRBJ1-5, reads DGGITQSPKYLFRKEGQNVTLSCEQNLNHDAMYWYRQDPGQGLRLIYYSQIVNDFQKGDIAEGYSVSREKKESFPLTVTSAQKNPTAFYLCASSIEGGQPQHFGDGTRLSIL.

V is TRBV29-1 and J is TRBJ1-2, with D maybe TRBD1 (5 bases). The length of the CDR3 is 14 residues. V gave up 0 bases and J gave up 3 bases, with 11 bases separating them. Per the germline V gene, CDR1 is SQVTM and CDR2 is ANQGSEA. CDR3: CSVEDFREDYGYTF. Written as DNA, the CDR3 is TGCAGCGTTGAAGATTTCAGGGAGGACTATGGCTACACCTTC.

The chain recombines TRBV18 with TRBJ1-1; the match to TRBD1 covers 7 bases. The CDR3 covers 12 residues. V gave up 4 bases and J gave up 8 bases; unmatched junction bases: 4. Germline V gives CDR1 KGHSH, CDR2 LQKENI. CDR3 DNA: TGTGCCAGCTCACAGGGGGCGAGGGAAGCTTTCTTT. This gives the protein CASSQGAREAFF. Full variable domain (remainder filled in from reference TRBV18 and TRBJ1-1): NAGVMQNPRHLVRRRGQEARLRCSPMKGHSHVYWYRQLPEEGLKFMVYLQKENIIDESGMPKERFSAEFPKEGPSILRIQQVVRGDSAAYFCASSQGAREAFFGQGTRLTVV.

The rearrangement links TRBV6-5 to TRBJ2-7; 9 bases line up with TRBD1. This CDR3 spans 12 amino acids. Germline loops: CDR1 MNHEY, CDR2 SVGAGI. V gave up 6 bases and J gave up 7 bases; unmatched junction bases: 4. CDR3 nucleotides: TGTGCCAGCAGATCGACAGGGGGGGAGCAGTACTTC. It encodes CASRSTGGEQYF.

This rearrangement joins TRBV18 to TRBJ2-5; a weak D match, TRBD2 (5 bases). This CDR3 has 13 residues. V dropped 2 bases and J dropped 7 bases, with 11 bases sitting between them. CDR1 and CDR2 from the germline V gene are KGHSH and LQKENI. As DNA, the CDR3 is TGTGCCAGCTCACCAGCGGAGGCGGGGACCCAGTACTTC. This encodes CASSPAEAGTQYF.

The chain uses TRBV7-2 and TRBJ2-5, with 7 bases lining up with TRBD2. Germline trimming cut 5 bases from V and 5 bases from J; bases unmatched to any gene: 8. CDR1 and CDR2 (germline): SGHTA, FQGNSA. The CDR3 has 14 amino acids. In DNA, the CDR3 is TGTGCCAGCAGCCCTAGCGGCGGGTGGGAGACCCAGTACTTC. Its translation is CASSPSGGWETQYF.

About this clone itself: This specimen includes other DNA sequences encoding the same CDR3. The J gene is TRBJ2-2, the V gene TRBV3-1 (or the pseudogene TRBV3-2); D is unresolved. Germline V gives CDR1 LGHDT, CDR2 YNNKEL (reference sequence). The CDR3 covers 12 residues. V was pared by 1 base and J by 7 bases, with 4 bases between. The CDR3 is CASSQGSGELFF. The CDR3 region has the DNA TGTGCCAGCAGCCAAGGTAGCGGGGAGCTGTTTTTT.

The V call is TRBV7-2, the J call TRBJ1-3, with TRBD1 as a possible D gene (5 bases). The V gene lost 4 bases and the J gene lost 6 bases, with 13 bases spanning the gap. The CDR3 contains 14 residues. The germline CDR1 and CDR2 sequences are SGHTA and FQGNSA. The CDR3 nucleotides are TGTGCCAGCAGCTCCTCTCAGGGTCTAAACACCATATATTTT. This gives the protein CASSSSQGLNTIYF.

The chain uses TRBV27 and TRBJ1-1; D is uncertain. Looked up from germline, CDR1 is MNHEY and CDR2 is SMNVEV (reference sequence). This CDR3 has 11 residues. Trimming left V 7 bases short and J 8 bases short, with 11 bases between. CDR3 coding DNA: TGTGCCAGCATTGGGAGCCTCGAAGCTTTCTTT. This codes for CASIGSLEAFF.

V usage is TRBV2 and J usage is TRBJ1-4, with a possible D match to TRBD1 (5 bases). The CDR3 is 12 residues long. Looked up from germline, CDR1 is SNHLY and CDR2 is FYNNEI. The V and J ends lost 5 bases and 8 bases respectively, with 9 bases between them. The CDR3 sequence is CASSSGDEKLFF. As DNA, the CDR3 is TGTGCCAGCAGTTCGGGGGACGAAAAACTGTTTTTT.

This chain connects TRBV5-1 to TRBJ2-1; D is ambiguous. V gave up 4 bases and J gave up 6 bases, with 8 bases separating them. The CDR3 spans 12 residues. CDR1 and CDR2 from the germline V gene are SGHRS and YFSETQ. CDR3 DNA: TGCGCCAGCAGCGAGACTTTCAATGAGCAGTTCTTC. It codes for CASSETFNEQFF.